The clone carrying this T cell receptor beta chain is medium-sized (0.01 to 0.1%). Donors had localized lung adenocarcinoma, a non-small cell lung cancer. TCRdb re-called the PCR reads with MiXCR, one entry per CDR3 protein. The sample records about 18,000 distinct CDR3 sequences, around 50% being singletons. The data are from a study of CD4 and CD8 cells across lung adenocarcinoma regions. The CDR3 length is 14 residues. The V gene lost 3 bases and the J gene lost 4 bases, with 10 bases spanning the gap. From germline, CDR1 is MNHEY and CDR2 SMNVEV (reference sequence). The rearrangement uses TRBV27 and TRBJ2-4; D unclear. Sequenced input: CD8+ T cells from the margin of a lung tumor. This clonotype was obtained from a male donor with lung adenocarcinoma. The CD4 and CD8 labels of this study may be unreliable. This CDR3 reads CASSFLHGKNIQYF. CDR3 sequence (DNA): TGTGCCAGCAGTTTTCTGCATGGTAAAAACATTCAGTACTTC.